These 14 T cell receptor beta chains share one sample of origin, sequenced in a study of cytomegalovirus exposure and HLA in healthy donors. The method was immunoSEQ multiplex PCR; TCRdb's version includes in-frame clones alone and lacks a portion of them. The sample contains 110,000 or so clones, around 85% of which appear only once. The sequenced material came from PBMCs. The receptors shown here come from a woman between 18 and 30 years old in good health and CMV-seronegative.

The chain couples TRBV7-9 to TRBJ2-7; no clear D. V lost 5 bases and J lost 6, with 14 bases in between. The V gene's germline CDR1 is SEHNR and CDR2 FQNEAQ (reference sequence). The CDR3 sequence is 13 residues long. The chain's CDR3 is CASSGRMSGEQYF. The CDR3 coding sequence is TGTGCCAGCAGCGGTAGAATGTCCGGCGAGCAGTACTTC.

The chain carries TRBV2 and TRBJ2-2; possibly TRBD1 for D (6 bases). The V gene's germline CDR1 is SNHLY and CDR2 FYNNEI. Trimming stripped 7 bases from V and 2 bases from J, with 11 bases between. The CDR3 consists of 14 residues. The CDR3 spells CASKGQTNTGELFF. The DNA for the CDR3 is TGTGCCAGCAAAGGACAGACTAACACCGGGGAGCTGTTTTTT.

Only a few counts were recorded for this clone. The chain links TRBV5-1 to TRBJ2-7; TRBD1 might be the D (5 bases). Germline assignment: CDR1 SGHRS and CDR2 YFSETQ. The CDR3 is 17 amino acids. V dropped 0 bases and J dropped 1 base, with 17 bases sitting between them. Here the CDR3 reads CASSLVGWVGQSYEQYF. CDR3 DNA: TGCGCCAGCAGCTTGGTCGGTTGGGTGGGGCAGTCCTACGAGCAGTACTTC.

The chain joins TRBV27 to TRBJ1-3; D gene uncertain. Germline CDR1 reads MNHEY; CDR2 reads SMNVEV (reference sequence). The CDR3 is 13 amino acids. V shed 6 bases and J shed 1 base, with 7 bases lying between them. The CDR3, as DNA: TGTGCCAGCAGAGAGCGTTCTGGAAACACCATATATTTT. Encoded protein: CASRERSGNTIYF.

This chain connects TRBV5-4 to TRBJ1-1; D uncertain. The CDR3 contains 13 residues. The ends were cut back, 1 base at V and 7 bases at J, with 11 bases in the middle. The germline gives CDR1 SGHNT, CDR2 YYREEE (reference sequence). The CDR3 bases are TGTGCCAGCAGCTTGAGAGGGTCAAATGAAGCTTTCTTT. It yields the protein CASSLRGSNEAFF.

This rearrangement joins TRBV6-1 to TRBJ1-3, with unresolved D. V was clipped by 8 bases and J by 1 base, with 6 bases between them. The V gene's germline CDR1 is MNHNS and CDR2 SASEGT. The length of the CDR3 is 12 residues. CDR3 in DNA: TGTGCCAGCCGCGGATCTGGAAACACCATATATTTT. Encoded protein: CASRGSGNTIYF.

V is TRBV7-2 and J is TRBJ2-5; weak D call: TRBD2 (6 bases). Germline values: CDR1 SGHTA, CDR2 FQGNSA. Deletions cut 6 bases from V and 4 bases from J, with 12 bases between. There are 13 residues in the CDR3. The CDR3 nucleotides are TGTGCCAGCAGTTACGGACTAACAGAGACCCAGTACTTC. Translating it yields CASSYGLTETQYF.

The chain uses TRBV13 and TRBJ2-7; tentative D call: TRBD2 (7 bases). V was cut by 2 bases and J by 2 bases, with 16 bases left in between. The CDR3 runs to 16 residues. CDR1 and CDR2 (germline): PRHDT, FYEKMQ (reference sequence). CDR3 coding DNA: TGTGCCAGCAGCTTAATGGGCGGGGGCACCACCTACGAGCAGTACTTC. It yields the protein CASSLMGGGTTYEQYF.

The V and J genes are TRBV5-5 and TRBJ1-3; tentative D call: TRBD1 (5 bases). The germline V gene encodes CDR1 SGHKS and CDR2 YYEKEE (reference sequence). The V end was cut by 2 bases, the J end by 4 bases, with 13 bases between. The CDR3 covers 15 residues. This CDR3 reads CASSFVRGLGNTIYF. The DNA for the CDR3 is TGTGCCAGCAGCTTTGTAAGGGGCCTAGGAAACACCATATATTTT.

The chain links TRBV9 to TRBJ1-1; D ambiguous. Germline lookup yields CDR1 SGDLS and CDR2 YYNGEE. This CDR3 is 15 amino acids long. Trimming took 0 bases from V and 4 from J, leaving 13 bases between them. The CDR3 loop reads CASSVGWGGGTEAFF. The CDR3 nucleotides are TGTGCCAGCAGCGTAGGCTGGGGAGGAGGCACTGAAGCTTTCTTT.

The chain recombines TRBV30 with TRBJ2-3; 8 nucleotides match TRBD1. This CDR3 is 13 amino acids long. With 6 bases clipped from V and 3 bases from J, the junction kept 5 bases outside the gene matches. Germline CDR1 is GTSNPN and CDR2 is SVGIG (reference sequence). This CDR3 reads CACLGQGTDTQYF. The DNA of the CDR3 is TGTGCCTGTCTAGGACAGGGAACAGATACGCAGTATTTT.

The chain carries TRBV7-2 and TRBJ2-3; 14 nucleotides agree with TRBD2. This CDR3 has 18 amino acids. V lost 5 bases, J lost 0 bases, and 7 bases stayed unmatched. The germline gives CDR1 SGHTA, CDR2 FQGNSA. DNA of the CDR3: TGTGCCAGCAGCCGCGGGACTAGCGGGGGCTTTAGCACAGATACGCAGTATTTT. Protein sequence: CASSRGTSGGFSTDTQYF.

On this clone: This specimen includes other DNA sequences encoding the same CDR3. The chain links TRBV4-1 to TRBJ2-7; 7 nucleotides match TRBD1. With 3 bases clipped from V and 0 bases from J, the junction kept 5 bases outside the gene matches. Germline CDR1 and CDR2: MGHRA and YSYEKL. The CDR3 totals 15 residues. CDR3 bases: TGCGCCAGCAGCCACCTAGCAGGGGGCTCCTACGAGCAGTACTTC. Translation: CASSHLAGGSYEQYF.

In its sample, this clone was seen a few times. The chain is built from TRBV5-1 and TRBJ1-2; 7 bases line up with TRBD1. This CDR3 comprises 15 residues. The germline CDR1 and CDR2 sequences are SGHRS and YFSETQ. V trimming: 3 bases; J trimming: 0 bases; junction bases outside the gene matches: 5. The CDR3 DNA reads as TGCGCCAGCAGCTCCTCAGGGGGAACTAACTATGGCTACACCTTC. As protein: CASSSSGGTNYGYTF.